This TCR beta chain appears in the sequencing data of a study of T cells in Graves' hyperthyroidism and ophthalmopathy. Amplified TCR beta CDR3 regions came from RNA transcripts. HTBI primers drove first-round RT-PCR of the TCR CDR3. TCRdb recomputed calls from the multiplex PCR reads with MiXCR, one row per CDR3 protein. In the table there are around 800,000 distinct CDR3 sequences, over 35% of which are singletons. These patients, aged 18 to 65, had recently diagnosed hyperthyroidism lasting under 2 months. PBMCs were collected from an approximately 9.2 ml volume of fresh peripheral blood. The table lists this clonotype with many counts. No antigen is known for it. Germline V gives CDR1 SGHTA, CDR2 FQGTGA. The germline V and J ends were trimmed by 5 bases and 4 bases, with 14 bases remaining between them. The CDR3 totals 14 residues. Whole-study results and caveats: Among thyroid clonotypes expanded above 0.001, most also appeared in blood.

The V call is TRBV7-3, the J call TRBJ1-1; D is possibly TRBD1 (6 bases). The sequenced material came from blood. The receptor was derived from a young man with Graves' hyperthyroidism. In DNA form, the CDR3 reads TGTGCCAGCAGCGAAACAGGGACGGGCACTGAAGCTTTCTTT. Protein: CASSETGTGTEAFF.